The 22 T cell receptor beta chains given below trace back to one sample, sequenced in a study of CD8+ T cells in alopecia areata. The sequencing template was cDNA reverse transcribed from extracted RNA. The table came from immunoSEQ multiplex PCR; TCRdb's copy has only in-frame clones and leaves some out. The data show 110,000 or so clones, less than 70% seen once. Sequenced: CD4+ T cells sorted from blood. These receptors came from a human donor in good health.

The chain couples TRBV29-1 to TRBJ1-5; no clear D. Trimming took 6 bases from V and 8 from J, leaving 17 bases between them. Germline values: CDR1 SQVTM, CDR2 ANQGSEA. This CDR3 region has 13 residues. As DNA, the CDR3 is TGCAGCGTCCTCGCGACAAGTAGGGAGCCCCAGCATTTT. Its protein is CSVLATSREPQHF.

This chain connects TRBV19 to TRBJ1-5; D remains ambiguous. Germline V CDR1 and CDR2: LNHDA, SQIVND (reference sequence). Trimming took 4 bases from V and 0 from J, leaving 7 bases between them. This CDR3 region has 14 residues. The CDR3 DNA reads TGTGCCAGTAGTAATCAGAATAGCAATCAGCCCCAGCATTTT. Encoded protein: CASSNQNSNQPQHF.

This rearrangement joins TRBV7-8 to TRBJ2-3, with D perhaps matching TRBD2 (6 bases). This CDR3 has 15 residues. The V gene lost 3 bases and the J gene lost 2 bases, with 12 bases spanning the gap. The V gene's germline CDR1 is SGHVS and CDR2 FQNEAQ. DNA of the CDR3: TGTGCCAGCAGCTTCGGCGGGGACCTCACAGATACGCAGTATTTT. Amino acids: CASSFGGDLTDTQYF.

In DNA, the CDR3 is TGCAGCGTTGATGGTGGGGAGTCCTATGGCTACACCTTC. This codes for CSVDGGESYGYTF. J is TRBJ1-2 and V is TRBV29-1; D gene unclear. The CDR3 covers 13 residues. The ends were cut back, 3 bases at V and 4 bases at J, with 12 bases in the middle. CDR1 SQVTM and CDR2 ANQGSEA come from the germline V gene.

The chain links TRBV5-1 to TRBJ2-2, with D possibly TRBD2 on 7 matching bases. Trimming removed 0 bases from V and 5 bases from J, with 11 bases in between. This CDR3 has 15 residues. Germline V lookup: CDR1 SGHRS, CDR2 YFSETQ. The CDR3: CASSLGTAGTGELFF. CDR3 in DNA: TGCGCCAGCAGCTTGGGGACAGCGGGGACCGGGGAGCTGTTTTTT.

The rearrangement joins TRBV29-1 to TRBJ1-1; 8 positions match TRBD1. The CDR3 runs to 14 residues. J was trimmed by 1 base and V by 7 bases; bases with no gene match: 8. The germline V gene has CDR1 SQVTM and CDR2 ANQGSEA. The CDR3: CSASLGQGNTEAFF. CDR3 nucleotides: TGCAGCGCAAGCCTTGGACAGGGGAACACTGAAGCTTTCTTT.

This chain connects TRBV9 to TRBJ2-3; D may be TRBD1 (5 bases). Trimming shortened V by 1 base and J by 4 bases, and 10 bases separated the two germline ends. Germline loops: CDR1 SGDLS, CDR2 YYNGEE. The CDR3 covers 14 residues. The CDR3 DNA follows: TGTGCCAGCAGCGTAATGGTAGGGGCAGATACGCAGTATTTT. It is translated as CASSVMVGADTQYF.

V usage is TRBV29-1 and J usage is TRBJ1-1; TRBD1 might be the D (5 bases). V shed 4 bases and J shed 1 base, with 13 bases lying between them. The CDR3 extends over 14 amino acids. Germline V gene lookup returns CDR1 SQVTM and CDR2 ANQGSEA. The CDR3 sequence: CSVAQGRENTEAFF. The DNA of the CDR3 is TGCAGCGTTGCGCAGGGACGGGAGAACACTGAAGCTTTCTTT.

Concerning this clone: The sample contains more than one DNA sequence encoding this CDR3. The chain couples TRBV5-1 to TRBJ1-1, with D possibly being TRBD1 (6 bases). The CDR3 runs to 13 residues. Per germline, CDR1 SGHRS and CDR2 YFSETQ. V lost 1 base and J lost 4, with 8 bases in between. CDR3 region: CASSLLGGTEAFF. The CDR3 DNA reads TGCGCCAGCAGCTTGTTAGGGGGCACTGAAGCTTTCTTT.

This clone showed up just a few times. The chain carries TRBV2 and TRBJ2-7, with D perhaps given as TRBD1 or TRBD2 (5 bases each). CDR1 is SNHLY, CDR2 FYNNEI, per germline. The CDR3 is 13 amino acids. V lost 6 bases, J lost 0 bases, and 9 bases lay in between. The CDR3 sequence: CASRGTGSYEQYF. In nucleotides, the CDR3 is TGTGCCAGCAGGGGGACGGGCTCCTACGAGCAGTACTTC.

This chain links TRBV2 with TRBJ1-2, with 9 bases aligning to TRBD1. Germline lookup yields CDR1 SNHLY and CDR2 FYNNEI. This CDR3 has 14 amino acids. Unmatched junction bases numbered 9, after V lost 7 bases and J lost 6 bases. CDR3: CASTQDRGRNGYTF. The DNA for the CDR3 is TGTGCCAGCACCCAGGACAGGGGCAGGAATGGCTACACCTTC.

The sample holds a few counts of this clone. V gene TRBV29-1 combines with J gene TRBJ1-1, with D possibly matching TRBD1 (6 bases). The CDR3 loop spans 16 amino acids. With 5 bases removed from V and 1 base from J, the gap between germline ends came to 20 bases. The germline V gene encodes CDR1 SQVTM and CDR2 ANQGSEA. This chain's CDR3 is CSVFEPLDRSNTEAFF. CDR3 nucleotide sequence: TGCAGCGTTTTCGAGCCCTTGGACAGATCGAACACTGAAGCTTTCTTT.

The chain couples TRBV5-1 to TRBJ2-5, with TRBD2 matching over 10 bases. Trimming removed 4 bases from V and 3 bases from J; junction bases left unmatched: 9. CDR1 is SGHRS, CDR2 YFSETQ, per germline. The CDR3 is 16 residues long. CDR3 nucleotides: TGCGCCAGCAGCCCTGCCGTAAGCGGGGGGGAAGAGACCCAGTACTTC. Protein product: CASSPAVSGGEETQYF.

The V call is TRBV29-1, the J call TRBJ2-7; 15 positions match TRBD2. Germline values: CDR1 SQVTM, CDR2 ANQGSEA. The CDR3 totals 13 residues. V was clipped by 6 bases and J by 6 bases; unmatched bases: 3. The CDR3 is CSVAGLAGGEQYF. In DNA, the CDR3 is TGCAGCGTCGCGGGACTAGCGGGGGGCGAGCAGTACTTC.

This clone was seen only a few times. This chain joins TRBV5-8 and TRBJ2-2; a weak D match, TRBD1 (5 bases). CDR1 is SGHTS, CDR2 YDEGEE, per germline. Trimming stripped 6 bases from V and 11 bases from J, with 23 bases between. The length of the CDR3 is 15 residues. CDR3 bases: TGTGCCAGCACCCCTCCTGCCCGCTCTGGACACGAGCTGTTTTTT. Translated, it gives CASTPPARSGHELFF.

In its sample, this clone was seen a few times. The chain uses TRBV27 and TRBJ2-5; 9 bases line up with TRBD1. CDR1 MNHEY and CDR2 SMNVEV come from the germline V gene (reference sequence). The CDR3 loop spans 15 amino acids. The V and J ends lost 2 bases and 3 bases, in that order; junction bases with no gene match: 4. CDR3: CASSLLGTGKETQYF. DNA of the CDR3: TGTGCCAGCAGTTTACTAGGGACAGGGAAAGAGACCCAGTACTTC.

This clone was seen a few times. The V call is TRBV5-1, the J call TRBJ2-2; no definite D call. Between the trimmed V and J ends, which lost 1 base and 3 bases, there was a span of 10 bases. Germline V gene lookup returns CDR1 SGHRS and CDR2 YFSETQ. The CDR3 has 15 amino acids. The CDR3 reads CASSLPPGDTGELFF. The CDR3 region has the DNA TGCGCCAGCAGCTTGCCACCTGGGGACACCGGGGAGCTGTTTTTT.

This clone has a handful of counts. The chain couples TRBV5-6 to TRBJ1-4; D remains ambiguous. From germline, CDR1 is SGHDT and CDR2 YYEEEE. Trimming cost V 4 bases and J 8 bases, with 12 bases left between them. This CDR3 has 13 residues. In nucleotides, the CDR3 is TGTGCCAGCAGCCTCCGGGTGGGCGAAAAACTGTTTTTT. This encodes CASSLRVGEKLFF.

The CDR3: CASSESASRQPQHF. The CDR3 DNA sequence: TGTGCCAGCAGTGAAAGCGCCAGCCGTCAGCCCCAGCATTTT. The rearrangement links TRBV2 to TRBJ1-5; no clear D. The CDR3 runs to 14 residues. V was cut by 2 bases and J by 6 bases, with 11 bases left in between. Per germline, CDR1 SNHLY and CDR2 FYNNEI.

In this sample, this clone turned up a few times. This chain links TRBV7-9 with TRBJ1-1; TRBD1 is a possible D gene (5 bases). CDR1 and CDR2 from the germline V gene are SEHNR and FQNEAQ (reference sequence). V gave up 5 bases and J gave up 4 bases, with 14 bases separating them. The CDR3 runs 14 residues. The CDR3 DNA sequence: TGTGCCAGCAGCCCGCTCGCCCAGGGCACTGAAGCTTTCTTT. It specifies CASSPLAQGTEAFF. Full variable domain (rest looked up from reference TRBV7-9 and TRBJ1-1): DTGVSQNPRHKITKRGQNVTFRCDPISEHNRLYWYRQTLGQGPEFLTYFQNEAQLEKSRLLSDRFSAERPKGSFSTLEIQRTEQGDSAMYLCASSPLAQGTEAFFGQGTRLTVV.

The chain has TRBV7-9 and TRBJ1-6, with D maybe TRBD1 (6 bases). In germline, CDR1 is SEHNR, CDR2 FQNEAQ (reference sequence). The germline V and J ends were trimmed by 4 bases and 6 bases, with 13 bases remaining between them. The CDR3 totals 15 residues. The CDR3 nucleotides are TGTGCCAGCAGCTCCGACGACAGGCCTAATTCACCCCTCCACTTT. It codes for CASSSDDRPNSPLHF.

This rearrangement joins TRBV29-1 to TRBJ2-7, with 9 bases identical to TRBD1. The CDR3 consists of 14 residues. CDR1 SQVTM and CDR2 ANQGSEA come from the germline V gene. V shed 4 bases and J 3 bases; nucleotides not matched to a gene: 7. In DNA, the CDR3 is TGCAGCGTTGCGTACAGGGGGCGCCTCTACGAGCAGTACTTC. Translated: CSVAYRGRLYEQYF.